This T cell receptor beta chain derives from a study of beta chain features in type 1 diabetes (dated by TCRdb to the late 2010s). For the wider study: Patients and healthy donors did not differ in mean age, gender distribution, total cell number or subset yield. A total of around 110,000,000 sorted cells were examined across all samples, and a strong correlation was observed between cell number per subset and RNA yield. The study compared the TCRB repertoires of sorted circulating CD4+ T cell subsets in recently diagnosed type 1 diabetes patients with those in matched healthy donors. Regulatory and stem cell-like memory subsets were obtained from only 8 patients and roughly eight healthy donors, while naive and central memory subsets were obtained from all 30 or so donors. Study-wide conclusions, independent of this receptor: Type 1 diabetes patients showed a moderate but significant shortening of TCRB CDR3 length in all four CD4+ subsets. At VDJ recombination sites, patients with type 1 diabetes made fewer insertions and deleted more nucleotides, a pattern implying thymic rearrangement abnormalities. Because cDNA was sequenced instead of genomic DNA, activated cells with high expression could be over-represented, although the groups did not differ in activation or CD3 levels. HLA sub-analyses involved small numbers of individuals, so any influence of HLA type on TCRB rearrangement remained unresolved. PCR might favor shorter templates, but patient and control samples were amplified and corrected together, so any skew would affect both groups equally. Naive, central memory and regulatory TCRB repertoires appeared to be more similar among patients than among healthy donors.

This clone showed up just a few times. Its binding antigen is unknown. Qualities for individual bases were not recorded, and no much larger clone is one base off. A single peripheral blood draw of about 116 mL on average was collected from each donor into heparinised tubes. Naive, central memory, regulatory and stem cell-like memory CD4+ T cells were sorted on a BD FACSAria II using a panel including CD45RO, CCR7, CD25, CD127, CD95 and CD27. Every sorted population had a purity above 95%. PBMCs were separated immediately by Lymphoprep density gradient centrifugation and were stained directly, without being cultured. Samples were stained and sorted in pairs, with one healthy donor and one patient per experiment, so that batch effects were minimized. The germline V gene provides CDR1 SQVTM and CDR2 ANQGSEA. Trimming removed 6 bases from V and 4 bases from J; the gene matches leave 9 bases unexplained. From cysteine to phenylalanine, the CDR3 is 15 amino acids long. The read is trimmed to its CDR3 DNA, 45 bases read in frame from base 1.

The High Capacity cDNA Reverse Transcription Kit was used to reverse transcribe all of the isolated RNA, meaning that expressed TCRB transcripts were what got sequenced. Naive, central memory and regulatory T cell samples underwent deep immunoSEQ sequencing, averaging about 3.5 million total reads per sample. After sorted cells were lysed in RLT buffer, RNA was extracted with DNase-treated RNeasy Micro or Mini kits, with the choice depending on cell number. To prevent cross-contamination, every cell subset was processed on its own, while patient and healthy donor samples were processed together. Using the immunoSEQ multiplex PCR, TCRB sequences were amplified from cDNA into 87-bp fragments spanning the CDR3 region. Sequencing of the amplicons was performed on the Illumina HiSeq platform. From the authors' description of their analysis: Synthetic template baselines were used to correct PCR bias computationally, reads within Hamming distance 2 were collapsed together, and singletons that could not be merged were discarded. Reads were aligned against IMGT to assign V, D and J genes, CDR3 length and insertions or deletions at six rearrangement sites. Within each subset, clonotype counts were normalized to sorted cell number, after which true diversity and Gini coefficients were computed with the tcR R package. Repertoire sharing was quantified using the overlap coefficient calculated on TCRB nucleotide sequences. Out-of-frame TCRB sequences from naive cells were analyzed to stand in for the pre-selection repertoire. As stored in TCRdb, this immuneACCESS dataset retains in-frame rearrangements with V and J assigned. A fraction of the clones does not appear; measured against another copy, unresolved V genes explain less than half of the discrepancy, and the remainder lacks a known reason. The D gene and trimming were derived from the DNA, and the V and J assignments and clone size from that table. This sample gives approximately 240,000 clones in total; more than 15% of them show up just once. Jointly, the top ten make up 0.065% to 0.1% of the sample.

The V and J segments used are TRBV29-1 and TRBJ2-3, and 11 junction bases match TRBD2. The sequencing input was naive CD4+ T cells from blood. Read against the paper, the sample's cell subset or site label means: true naive CD4+ T cells. This clonotype originated in a man younger than 45 with type 1 diabetes. The bases are TGCAGCGTGGTCACTAGCGGGAGTGCCGCAGATACGCAGTATTTT. This is translated as CSVVTSGSAADTQYF.